The sample holds a few counts of the clone carrying this T cell receptor beta chain. Its antigen is still unknown. The sample originates from a study of blood T cells in healthy people across ages. The authors isolated at least 7 million PBMCs per sample. Extraction yielded at least 5 micrograms of total RNA per sample. Findings of the study overall: More naive CD4+ cells and higher diversity marked long-lived donors relative to aged donors.

Combining a sample-barcoded 5' primer with a J-beta primer mix, a second PCR ran for about 7 to 12 cycles. MiXCR was run by TCRdb on the 5' RACE reads, yielding one entry per CDR3 protein. The sample carries around 1,100,000 distinct CDR3 sequences, 30% to 40% recorded once. This receptor was obtained from a man between 18 and 35 years old in good health. Sequenced: blood.

The CDR3 reads CASSLDIETGNTEAFF. In DNA, the CDR3 is TGTGCCAGCAGCTTAGATATAGAGACAGGTAACACTGAAGCTTTCTTT. The chain joins TRBV7-2 to TRBJ1-1; tentative D call: TRBD1 (6 bases). The CDR3 has 16 residues. Germline CDR1 is SGHTA and CDR2 is FQGNSA. V lost 1 base and J lost 2, with 14 bases in between.